What follows describes a single T cell receptor (beta chain). This record belongs to a study of shared clonotypes between healthy human individuals. Only in-frame clones appear in the TCRdb table, and some are missing; sequencing was by immunoSEQ multiplex PCR. The sample holds about 490,000 clones, 70% to 80% seen once. The CDR3 totals 15 residues. CDR1 is SGHAT and CDR2 is FQNNGV in the germline V gene. The V and J ends lost 0 bases and 4 bases, in that order; junction bases with no gene match: 5. The genes are TRBV11-2 and TRBJ2-7; 8 bases line up with TRBD2. The sequenced sample consisted of PBMCs. This clonotype originated in a woman in her forties in good health. Some clones in this sample may be carry-over from other donors' samples. The CDR3 protein is CASSLDGLAEYEQYF. CDR3 DNA sequence: TGTGCCAGCAGCTTAGATGGACTAGCAGAATACGAGCAGTACTTC.